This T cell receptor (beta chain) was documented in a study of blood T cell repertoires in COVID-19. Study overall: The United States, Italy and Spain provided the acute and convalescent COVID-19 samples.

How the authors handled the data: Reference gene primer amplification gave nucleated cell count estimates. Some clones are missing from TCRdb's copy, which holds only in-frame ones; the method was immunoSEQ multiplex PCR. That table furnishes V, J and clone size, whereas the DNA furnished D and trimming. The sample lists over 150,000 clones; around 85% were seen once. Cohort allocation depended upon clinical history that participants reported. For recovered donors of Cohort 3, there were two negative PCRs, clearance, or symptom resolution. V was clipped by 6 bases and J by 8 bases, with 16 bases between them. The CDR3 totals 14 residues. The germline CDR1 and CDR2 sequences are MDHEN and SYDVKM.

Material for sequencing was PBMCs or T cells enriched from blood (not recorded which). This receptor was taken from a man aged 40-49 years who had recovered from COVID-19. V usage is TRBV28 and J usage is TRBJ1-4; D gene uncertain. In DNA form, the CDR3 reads TGTGCCAGCAGGTCAGGTCACCTTCTCGAAAAACTGTTTTTT. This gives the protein CASRSGHLLEKLFF. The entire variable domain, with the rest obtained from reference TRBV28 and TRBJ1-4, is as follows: DVKVTQSSRYLVKRTGEKVFLECVQDMDHENMFWYRQDPGLGLRLIYFSYDVKMKEKGDIPEGYSVSREKKERFSLILESASTNQTSMYLCASRSGHLLEKLFFGSGTQLSVL.